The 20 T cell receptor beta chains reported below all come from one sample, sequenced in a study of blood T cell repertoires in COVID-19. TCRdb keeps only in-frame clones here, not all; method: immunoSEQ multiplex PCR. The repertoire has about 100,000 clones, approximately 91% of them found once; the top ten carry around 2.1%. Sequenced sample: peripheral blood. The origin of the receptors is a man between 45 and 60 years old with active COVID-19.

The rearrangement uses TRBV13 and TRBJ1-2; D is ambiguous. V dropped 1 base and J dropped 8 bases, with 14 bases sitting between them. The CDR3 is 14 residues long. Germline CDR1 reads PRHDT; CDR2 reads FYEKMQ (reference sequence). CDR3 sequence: CASSLAAPTVGYTF. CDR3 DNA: TGTGCCAGCAGCTTAGCGGCGCCCACAGTAGGCTACACCTTC.

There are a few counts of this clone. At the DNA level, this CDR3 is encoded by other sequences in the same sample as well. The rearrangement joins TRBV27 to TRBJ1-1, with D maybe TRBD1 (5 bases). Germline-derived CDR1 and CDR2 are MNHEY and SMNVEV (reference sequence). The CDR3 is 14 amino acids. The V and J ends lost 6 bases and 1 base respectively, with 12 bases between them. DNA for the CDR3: TGTGCCAGCAGGGGAGGGGTTGGGAACACTGAAGCTTTCTTT. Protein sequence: CASRGGVGNTEAFF.

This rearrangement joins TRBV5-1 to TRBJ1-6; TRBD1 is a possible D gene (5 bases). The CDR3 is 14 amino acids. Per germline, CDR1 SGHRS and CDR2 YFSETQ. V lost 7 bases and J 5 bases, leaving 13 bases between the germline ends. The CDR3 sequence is CASRRAGDNSPLHF. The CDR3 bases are TGCGCCAGCCGGCGGGCGGGGGATAATTCACCCCTCCACTTT.

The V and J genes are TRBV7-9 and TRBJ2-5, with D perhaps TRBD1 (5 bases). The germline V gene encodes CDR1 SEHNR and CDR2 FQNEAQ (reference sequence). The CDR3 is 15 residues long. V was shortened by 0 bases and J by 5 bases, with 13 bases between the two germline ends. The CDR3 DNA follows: TGTGCCAGCAGCTTAGCCTCAGGGTCTCGGGAGACCCAGTACTTC. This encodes CASSLASGSRETQYF.

This CDR3 is CASSPRGGDEGAFF. CDR3 DNA sequence: TGTGCCAGCAGCCCCCGCGGGGGGGATGAGGGAGCTTTCTTT. V usage is TRBV7-9 and J usage is TRBJ1-1, with D possibly TRBD1 on 5 matching bases. V gave up 5 bases and J gave up 10 bases, with 20 bases separating them. CDR1 and CDR2 from the germline V gene are SEHNR and FQNEAQ (reference sequence). The CDR3 consists of 14 residues.

CDR3 amino acids: CASSPRGRTGNTIYF. CDR3 in DNA: TGTGCCAGCAGCCCCAGGGGCAGAACTGGAAACACCATATATTTT. The V gene is TRBV3-1 (or the pseudogene TRBV3-2), the J gene TRBJ1-3, with a tentative D call TRBD1 (6 bases). Germline V gene lookup returns CDR1 LGHDT and CDR2 YNNKEL (reference sequence). CDR3 length: 15 amino acids. The V end lost 4 bases, the J end lost 2 bases, and 12 bases lay between the germline ends.

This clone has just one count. In nucleotides, the CDR3 is TGTGCCAGCACTAGACAGGGTAGCAATCAGCCCCAGCATTTT. It encodes CASTRQGSNQPQHF. V gene TRBV18 combines with J gene TRBJ1-5, with 7 bases fitting TRBD1. The CDR3 spans 14 residues. V was clipped by 8 bases and J by 0 bases; unmatched bases: 4. CDR1 KGHSH and CDR2 LQKENI come from the germline V gene.

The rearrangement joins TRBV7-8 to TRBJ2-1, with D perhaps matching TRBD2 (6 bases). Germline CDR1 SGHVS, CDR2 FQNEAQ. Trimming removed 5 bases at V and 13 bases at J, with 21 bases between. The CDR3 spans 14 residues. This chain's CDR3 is CASSPGDFYFPQFF. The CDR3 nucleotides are TGTGCCAGCAGCCCTGGGGACTTCTATTTCCCCCAGTTCTTC.

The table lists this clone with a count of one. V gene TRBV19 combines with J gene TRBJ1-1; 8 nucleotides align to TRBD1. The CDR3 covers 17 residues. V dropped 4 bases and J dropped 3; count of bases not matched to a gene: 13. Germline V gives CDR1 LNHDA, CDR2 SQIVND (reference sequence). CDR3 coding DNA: TGTGCCAGTAGTAGGAGAGGGACAGGACCTTTGGACACTGAAGCTTTCTTT. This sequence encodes CASSRRGTGPLDTEAFF. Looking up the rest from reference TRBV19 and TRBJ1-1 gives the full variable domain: DGGITQSPKYLFRKEGQNVTLSCEQNLNHDAMYWYRQDPGQGLRLIYYSQIVNDFQKGDIAEGYSVSREKKESFPLTVTSAQKNPTAFYLCASSRRGTGPLDTEAFFGQGTRLTVV.

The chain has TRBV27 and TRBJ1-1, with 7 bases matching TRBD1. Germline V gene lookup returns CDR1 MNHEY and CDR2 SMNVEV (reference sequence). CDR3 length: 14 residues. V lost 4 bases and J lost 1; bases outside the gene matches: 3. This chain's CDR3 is CASSSWTGNTEAFF. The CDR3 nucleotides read TGTGCCAGCAGTTCCTGGACAGGGAACACTGAAGCTTTCTTT.

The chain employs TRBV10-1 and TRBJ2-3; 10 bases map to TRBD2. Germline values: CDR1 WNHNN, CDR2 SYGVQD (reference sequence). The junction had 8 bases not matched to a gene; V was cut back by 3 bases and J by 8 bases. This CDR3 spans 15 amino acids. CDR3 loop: CASSDRSLAGSTQYF. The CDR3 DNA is TGCGCCAGCAGTGATCGATCACTAGCGGGAAGTACGCAGTATTTT.

The CDR3 bases are TGTGCCAGCTCACGTAAGGGGTTAGAGACAGATACGCAGTATTTT. Its translation is CASSRKGLETDTQYF. The gene calls are TRBV18 and TRBJ2-3, with D possibly being TRBD1 (5 bases). Germline V gives CDR1 KGHSH, CDR2 LQKENI. V was trimmed by 4 bases and J by 3 bases, leaving 14 bases between them. The CDR3 has 15 amino acids.

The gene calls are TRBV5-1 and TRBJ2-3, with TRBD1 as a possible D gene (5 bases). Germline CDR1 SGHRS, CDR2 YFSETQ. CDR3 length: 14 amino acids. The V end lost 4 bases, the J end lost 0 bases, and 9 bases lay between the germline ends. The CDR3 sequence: CASSADSSTDTQYF. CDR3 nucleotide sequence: TGCGCCAGCAGCGCTGACAGTAGCACAGATACGCAGTATTTT.

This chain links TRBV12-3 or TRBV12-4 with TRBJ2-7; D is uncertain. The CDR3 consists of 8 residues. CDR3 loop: CASSHPYV. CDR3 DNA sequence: TGTGCCAGCAGTCACCCCTATGTC.

CDR3 DNA: TGTGCCAGCAGTCGCCAACAGGGGGCGCGGGGCTACACCTTC. It encodes CASSRQQGARGYTF. The genes are TRBV27 and TRBJ1-2; 9 nucleotides align to TRBD1. The ends lost 5 bases at V and 8 bases at J; junction bases unmatched: 9. The CDR3 totals 14 residues. CDR1 and CDR2 (germline): MNHEY, SMNVEV (reference sequence).

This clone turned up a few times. CDR3 coding DNA: TGTGCCAGCAGCCAAGACAGGGCATCCTACGAGCAGTACTTC. Protein sequence: CASSQDRASYEQYF. The V gene is TRBV11-3, the J gene TRBJ2-7; 7 nucleotides line up with TRBD1. Germline V gives CDR1 SGHNT, CDR2 YENEEA. J was trimmed by 1 base and V by 5 bases; bases with no gene match: 5. This CDR3 is built from 14 residues.

CDR3 sequence (DNA): TGTGCCAGTAGTCTATTGACAGGGACTAATGAAAAACTGTTTTTT. Its translation is CASSLLTGTNEKLFF. This chain joins TRBV19 and TRBJ1-4; 7 bases are shared with TRBD1. Germline trimming cut 5 bases from V and 2 bases from J; bases unmatched to any gene: 5. In germline, CDR1 is LNHDA, CDR2 SQIVND (reference sequence). This CDR3 is 15 amino acids long.

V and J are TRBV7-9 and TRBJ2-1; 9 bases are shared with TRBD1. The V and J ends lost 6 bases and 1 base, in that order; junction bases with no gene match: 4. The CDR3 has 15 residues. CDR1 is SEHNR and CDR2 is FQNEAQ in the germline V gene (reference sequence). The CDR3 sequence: CASRDGTGSYNEQFF. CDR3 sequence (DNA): TGTGCCAGCAGGGACGGGACAGGGTCCTACAATGAGCAGTTCTTC.

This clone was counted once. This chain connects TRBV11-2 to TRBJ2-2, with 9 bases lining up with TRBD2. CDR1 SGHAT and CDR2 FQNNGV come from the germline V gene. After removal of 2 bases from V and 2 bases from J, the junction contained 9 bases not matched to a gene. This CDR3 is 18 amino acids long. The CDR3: CASSLRAGGPINTGELFF. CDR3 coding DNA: TGTGCCAGCAGCTTACGGGCGGGAGGGCCTATCAACACCGGGGAGCTGTTTTTT.

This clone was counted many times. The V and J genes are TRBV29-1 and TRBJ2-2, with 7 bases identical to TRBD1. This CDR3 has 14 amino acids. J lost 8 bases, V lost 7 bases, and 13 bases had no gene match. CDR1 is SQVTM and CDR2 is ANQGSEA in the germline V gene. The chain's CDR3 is CSATTGVGGGELFF. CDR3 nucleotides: TGCAGCGCAACCACAGGGGTCGGTGGAGGGGAGCTGTTTTTT.